This passage covers 25 T cell receptor beta chains from one sample sequenced in a study of blood T cells in healthy people across ages. The authors ran a second PCR of roughly 6 to 12 cycles using a sample-barcoded 5' primer and a J-beta primer mix. TCRdb used MiXCR to reprocess the 5' RACE reads, holding one entry per CDR3 protein. The sample contains hundreds of thousands of distinct CDR3 sequences, about 30% of which appear only once. Material for sequencing was blood. All receptors come from a woman aged 80 or older in good health.

DNA for the CDR3: TGTGCCAGCAGCGGACAGGGGCGAGTTGGCTATGGCTACACCTTC. Protein: CASSGQGRVGYGYTF. V and J are TRBV13 and TRBJ1-2; TRBD1 agrees at 9 bases. The CDR3 totals 15 residues. V lost 5 bases, J lost 4 bases, and 8 bases stayed unmatched. Germline values: CDR1 PRHDT, CDR2 FYEKMQ (reference sequence).

This clonotype has more than one count but fewer than ten. This rearrangement joins TRBV2 to TRBJ1-4, with 9 bases aligning to TRBD1. Germline V gene data show CDR1 as SNHLY and CDR2 as FYNNEI. This CDR3 is built from 14 residues. The J segment lost 5 bases and the V segment lost 6 bases, leaving 4 bases of the junction unmatched. The CDR3 DNA follows: TGTGCCAGCAGATGGGGGACAGGGAATGAAAAACTGTTTTTT. Its translation is CASRWGTGNEKLFF. The full variable domain, in which reference TRBV2 and TRBJ1-4 provide the parts outside the CDR3, is EPEVTQTPSHQVTQMGQEVILRCVPISNHLYFYWYRQILGQKVEFLVSFYNNEISEKSEIFDDQFSVERPDGSNFTLKIRSTKLEDSAMYFCASRWGTGNEKLFFGSGTQLSVL.

There are a few counts of this clonotype. A much larger clone differs by one base, so this may be a read error. The rearrangement joins TRBV15 to TRBJ2-5, with a possible D match to TRBD2 (6 bases). CDR3 length: 13 amino acids. CDR1 and CDR2 from the germline V gene are LNHNV and YYDKDF (reference sequence). CDR3 bases: TGTGCCGCCAGCAGCGGGCGTCTCGGGACCCAGTACTTC. Encoded protein: CAASSGRLGTQYF.

Many counts were recorded for this clonotype. V is TRBV7-9 and J is TRBJ1-2, with 7 bases fitting TRBD1. The germline V gene has CDR1 SEHNR and CDR2 FQNEAQ (reference sequence). The V and J ends lost 1 base and 5 bases, in that order; junction bases with no gene match: 4. The CDR3 extends over 14 amino acids. CDR3 residues: CASSLDGTAYGYTF. The CDR3, as DNA: TGTGCCAGCAGCTTAGACGGGACAGCTTATGGCTACACCTTC.

V and J are TRBV27 and TRBJ2-3, with D possibly being TRBD2 (6 bases). The length of the CDR3 is 17 residues. The germline V gene has CDR1 MNHEY and CDR2 SMNVEV (reference sequence). Trimming shortened V by 5 bases and J by 0 bases, and 18 bases separated the two germline ends. This CDR3 is CASSHSARGRSTDTQYF. The DNA for the CDR3 is TGTGCCAGCAGTCACTCTGCGAGAGGGAGGAGCACAGATACGCAGTATTTT.

The chain combines TRBV11-2 with TRBJ2-7; TRBD1 is a possible D gene (5 bases). Germline V gene lookup returns CDR1 SGHAT and CDR2 FQNNGV. CDR3 length: 16 residues. Trimming took off 4 bases at V and 5 bases at J, with 21 bases between the two ends. The CDR3 coding sequence is TGTGCCAGCAGCTCCCTGACAGATCCTTTGGGGAACGAGCAGTACTTC. It specifies CASSSLTDPLGNEQYF. Full variable domain (rest looked up from reference TRBV11-2 and TRBJ2-7): EAGVAQSPRYKIIEKRQSVAFWCNPISGHATLYWYQQILGQGPKLLIQFQNNGVVDDSQLPKDRFSAERLKGVDSTLKIQPAKLEDSAVYLCASSSLTDPLGNEQYFGPGTRLTVT.

This clonotype was recorded many times. This chain uses TRBV20-1 with TRBJ2-5; TRBD2 matches 7 bases. V shed 5 bases and J 5 bases; nucleotides not matched to a gene: 8. The CDR3 is made up of 13 amino acids. Germline CDR1 DFQATT, CDR2 SNEGSKA (reference sequence). The chain's CDR3 is CSAPGLGVETQYF. The CDR3 DNA reads TGCAGTGCTCCTGGACTAGGGGTGGAGACCCAGTACTTC.

This clonotype appeared many times. The genes are TRBV15 and TRBJ2-1; D is undetermined. V dropped 3 bases and J dropped 4 bases, with 10 bases sitting between them. There are 14 residues in the CDR3. Germline loops: CDR1 LNHNV, CDR2 YYDKDF (reference sequence). The CDR3 loop is CATSSLQQYNEQFF. CDR3 nucleotide sequence: TGTGCCACCAGCAGTCTACAGCAATACAATGAGCAGTTCTTC.

The chain has TRBV25-1 and TRBJ2-3; TRBD2 matches at 9 bases. Germline loops: CDR1 MGHDK, CDR2 SYGVNS. This CDR3 contains 15 residues. V trimming: 2 bases; J trimming: 5 bases; junction bases outside the gene matches: 5. The DNA of the CDR3 is TGTGCCAGCAGTGAAGGAGGCGGGGGGGGAGATACGCAGTATTTT. Translating gives CASSEGGGGGDTQYF.

This clonotype appeared a few times. This may be a read error, as it is one base from a much larger clone. This chain connects TRBV5-1 to TRBJ1-2; 8 nucleotides match TRBD1. The CDR3 length is 14 residues. Germline V gene sequence: CDR1 SGHRS, CDR2 YFSETQ. V dropped 4 bases and J dropped 6; count of bases not matched to a gene: 8. The CDR3 sequence is CASSRTGSRDGYTF. CDR3 coding DNA: TGCGCCAGCAGCCGGACAGGGTCAAGGGATGGCTACACCTTC.

Points on this clonotype: One base away lies a much larger clone, so this may be a sequencing read error. The CDR3 DNA sequence: TGTGCCAGCAGCTCTACAGGGCCTCGGGAGCAGTACTTC. Translated, it gives CASSSTGPREQYF. This chain joins TRBV5-6 and TRBJ2-5; tentatively, D is TRBD1 or TRBD2 (6 bases each). V dropped 3 bases and J dropped 11 bases, with 17 bases sitting between them. Looked up from germline, CDR1 is SGHDT and CDR2 is YYEEEE. The CDR3 extends over 13 amino acids.

Regarding this clonotype: A much larger clone lies a single base off, so this may be a read error. CDR3 region: CSVGVGGGPRGEQFF. The CDR3, as DNA: TGCAGCGTTGGAGTCGGCGGGGGCCCACGTGGGGAGCAGTTCTTC. This sequence joins TRBV29-1 and TRBJ2-1, with D maybe TRBD2 (7 bases). CDR3 length: 15 residues. The germline V gene has CDR1 SQVTM and CDR2 ANQGSEA. V shed 4 bases and J shed 10 bases, with 23 bases lying between them.

On this clonotype itself: A much larger clone lies one base from this, so it may be a read error. The chain links TRBV20-1 to TRBJ1-1; D perhaps matches TRBD1 (6 bases). The CDR3 runs 13 residues. In germline, CDR1 is DFQATT, CDR2 SNEGSKA (reference sequence). CDR3: CSARDQGFTKAFF. The CDR3 DNA follows: TGCAGTGCTAGAGATCAGGGGTTCACTAAAGCTTTCTTT.

Note on this clonotype: A much larger clone sits a single nucleotide away, making a read error possible. The rearrangement joins TRBV20-1 to TRBJ1-5; D unclear. The CDR3 sequence is 15 residues long. CDR1 and CDR2 (germline): DFQATT, SNEGSKA (reference sequence). V was shortened by 0 bases and J by 0 bases, with 9 bases between the two germline ends. CDR3 bases: TGCAGTGCTAGAGAGTGCCTCGATAGCAATCAGCCCCAGCATTTT. Its translation is CSARECLDSNQPQHF.

Ten or more counts support this clonotype. Since a much larger clone is just one base distant, this may be a read error. The gene calls are TRBV13 and TRBJ2-5; D possibly corresponds to TRBD2 (5 bases). CDR1 is PRHDT and CDR2 is FYEKMQ in the germline V gene (reference sequence). Deletions cut 7 bases from V and 5 bases from J, with 11 bases between. The length of the CDR3 is 12 residues. CDR3 coding DNA: TGTGCCAGCAAAGGAGGAAGGGAGACCCAGTACTTC. It translates to CASKGGRETQYF.

This clonotype was observed at least ten times. The rearrangement joins TRBV29-1 to TRBJ2-1; 9 nucleotides line up with TRBD1. In germline, CDR1 is SQVTM, CDR2 ANQGSEA. The V gene end was trimmed by 7 bases and the J gene end by 3 bases; junction bases not matched to a gene: 7. The CDR3 length is 14 residues. In DNA, the CDR3 is TGCAGCGGGTCGGGGACAGGGAACTACAATGAGCAGTTCTTC. Protein product: CSGSGTGNYNEQFF.

A remark on this clonotype: This may be a read error, as it is one base from a much larger clone. This rearrangement joins TRBV7-6 to TRBJ2-1; D is ambiguous. Near its end, the DNA agrees better with TRBJ2-7, so the J call may be wrong. The length of the CDR3 is 14 residues. The germline V gene has CDR1 SGHVS and CDR2 FNYEAQ. Here the CDR3 reads CASSLGAANNEQYF. Here the CDR3 DNA reads TGTGCCAGCAGCTTAGGGGCAGCCAACAATGAGCAGTACTTC.

This clonotype was seen at least ten times. In DNA form, the CDR3 reads TGCGCCAGCAGCCCAGGGGGAAAAATGGGCGAGCAGTACTTC. This encodes CASSPGGKMGEQYF. The rearrangement joins TRBV5-1 to TRBJ2-7, with TRBD1 matching over 7 bases. Germline assignment: CDR1 SGHRS and CDR2 YFSETQ. J was trimmed by 6 bases and V by 4 bases; bases with no gene match: 10. CDR3 length equals 14 residues.

In the case of this clonotype: The junction differs from germline at one of its ends, possibly a read error. The chain couples TRBV7-2 to TRBJ1-6; maybe TRBD1 (6 bases). This CDR3 has 14 amino acids. Germline-derived CDR1 and CDR2 are SGHTA and FQGNSA. CDR3 residues: CAITGGGNNSPRHF. The CDR3 DNA reads TGTGCCATAACCGGAGGGGGGAATAATTCACCCCGCCACTTT. The entire variable domain, with the rest obtained from reference TRBV7-2 and TRBJ1-6, is as follows: GAGVSQSPSNKVTEKGKDVELRCDPISGHTALYWYRQSLGQGLEFLIYFQGNSAPDKSGLPSDRFSAERTGGSVSTLTIQRTQQEDSAVYLCAITGGGNNSPRHFGNGTRLTVT.

This clonotype was seen only a few times. The V call is TRBV9, the J call TRBJ1-3, with D possibly matching TRBD1 (5 bases). V was trimmed by 2 bases and J by 1 base, leaving 10 bases between them. Looked up from germline, CDR1 is SGDLS and CDR2 is YYNGEE. The CDR3 covers 15 residues. Here the CDR3 reads CASSVSGTSGNTIYF. CDR3 coding DNA: TGTGCCAGCAGCGTTAGCGGGACGTCTGGAAACACCATATATTTT. Filled out from reference TRBV9 and TRBJ1-3, the complete variable domain reads DSGVTQTPKHLITATGQRVTLRCSPRSGDLSVYWYQQSLDQGLQFLIQYYNGEERAKGNILERFSAQQFPDLHSELNLSSLELGDSALYFCASSVSGTSGNTIYFGEGSWLTVV.

V usage is TRBV2 and J usage is TRBJ1-2; no firm D call. CDR1 SNHLY and CDR2 FYNNEI come from the germline V gene. The V and J ends lost 4 bases and 4 bases respectively, with 10 bases between them. The CDR3 loop spans 13 amino acids. CDR3 sequence (DNA): TGTGCCAGCAGTGCCGAAGCGGCCTATGGCTACACCTTC. It translates to CASSAEAAYGYTF.

This clonotype was seen at least ten times. V is TRBV15 and J is TRBJ2-7; 8 bases align to TRBD2. CDR3 length: 13 amino acids. Germline CDR1 LNHNV, CDR2 YYDKDF (reference sequence). Trimming cost V 8 bases and J 2 bases; bases outside gene matches: 5. The CDR3 sequence is CATAREGAYEQYF. CDR3 DNA: TGTGCCACCGCCCGGGAGGGGGCCTACGAGCAGTACTTC.

CDR3 in amino acids: CSAGTQNEQFF. DNA for the CDR3: TGCAGTGCAGGGACCCAGAATGAGCAGTTCTTC. V is TRBV20-1 and J is TRBJ2-1; D might be TRBD1 or TRBD2, each matching 5 bases. The germline CDR1 and CDR2 sequences are DFQATT and SNEGSKA (reference sequence). There are 11 residues in the CDR3. Trimming removed 6 bases at V and 7 bases at J, with 10 bases between.

CDR3 sequence: CASSVGGVPQYF. For the CDR3, the DNA is TGTGCCAGCAGCGTTGGAGGGGTGCCTCAGTATTTT. The chain carries TRBV9 and TRBJ2-3; the D gene is possibly TRBD2 (6 bases). V lost 2 bases and J lost 12, with 13 bases in between. CDR1 and CDR2 from the germline V gene are SGDLS and YYNGEE. The CDR3 sequence is 12 residues long.

This clonotype occurred many times. The chain recombines TRBV3-1 with TRBJ1-1; no definite D call. Trimming left V 2 bases short and J 1 base short, with 11 bases between. This CDR3 is 15 amino acids long. CDR1 LGHDT and CDR2 YNNKEL come from the germline V gene (reference sequence). The CDR3 spells CASSQNPASNTEAFF. The CDR3 bases are TGTGCCAGCAGCCAAAATCCGGCGTCGAACACTGAAGCTTTCTTT.